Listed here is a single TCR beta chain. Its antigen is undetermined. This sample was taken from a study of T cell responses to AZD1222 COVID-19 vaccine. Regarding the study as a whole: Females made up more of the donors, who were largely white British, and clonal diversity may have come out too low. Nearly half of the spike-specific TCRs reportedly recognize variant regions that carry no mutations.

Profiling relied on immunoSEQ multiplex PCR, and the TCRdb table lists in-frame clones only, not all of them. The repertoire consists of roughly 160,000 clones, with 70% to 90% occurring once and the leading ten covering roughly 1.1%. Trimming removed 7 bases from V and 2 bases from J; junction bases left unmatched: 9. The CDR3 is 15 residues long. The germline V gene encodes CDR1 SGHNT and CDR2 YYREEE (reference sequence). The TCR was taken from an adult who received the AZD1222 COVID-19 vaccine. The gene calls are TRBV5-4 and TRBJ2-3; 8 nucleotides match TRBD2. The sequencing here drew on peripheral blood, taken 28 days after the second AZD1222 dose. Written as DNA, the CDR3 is TGTGCCAGCTCGGGGAGCGGGGGATACACAGATACGCAGTATTTT. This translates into CASSGSGGYTDTQYF. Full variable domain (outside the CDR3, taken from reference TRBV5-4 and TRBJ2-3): ETGVTQSPTHLIKTRGQQVTLRCSSQSGHNTVSWYQQALGQGPQFIFQYYREEENGRGNFPPRFSGLQFPNYSSELNVNALELDDSALYLCASSGSGGYTDTQYFGPGTRLTVL.